The rows below give T cell receptor beta chains drawn from one sample of a study of response to subunit inactivated influenza vaccine. TCRdb re-called the RT-PCR reads with MiXCR, one entry per CDR3 protein. The sample yields roughly 500,000 distinct CDR3 sequences, approximately 15% seen once. This sample comprised CD4+ T cells sorted from PBMCs, obtained less than 30 months after vaccination. The receptors shown here come from a man aged 50-75 years who received an inactivated influenza vaccine. Both conserved end residues are part of each CDR3. A D gene is named only where the DNA matches it firmly. Not all rows give a size; the values are once, few, many and, for expanded clones, a class.

TRBJ2-3,TRBD2,.,TRBV5-5,CASSFSAGGTDTQYF,TGTGCCAGCAGCTTCTCAGCGGGGGGGACAGATACGCAGTATTTT
TRBJ2-7,.,few,TRBV5-1,CASSFRTQYEQYF,TGCGCCAGCAGCTTCCGGACACAGTACGAGCAGTACTTC
TRBJ2-5,.,few,TRBV7-8,CASSADRYQETQYF,TGTGCCAGCAGCGCCGACAGATACCAAGAGACCCAGTACTTC
TRBJ2-1,TRBD2,many,TRBV18,CASSPGIAGVGEQFF,TGTGCCAGCTCCCCGGGAATAGCGGGAGTCGGTGAGCAGTTCTTC
TRBJ1-1,TRBD1,few,TRBV29-1,CSVGTGVGAFF,TGCAGCGTCGGGACAGGGGTTGGAGCTTTCTTT
TRBJ1-5,.,.,TRBV6-5,CASSHRSKLENQPQHF,TGTGCCAGCAGTCACAGGTCCAAGTTAGAGAATCAGCCCCAGCATTTT
TRBJ1-6,.,.,TRBV28,CASGMGQADSSYNSPLHF,TGTGCCAGCGGGATGGGACAAGCGGACAGCTCCTATAATTCACCCCTCCACTTT
TRBJ2-5,.,once,TRBV7-2,CASSLGQGQQTQYF,TGTGCCAGCAGCTTAGGGCAGGGACAACAGACCCAGTACTTC
TRBJ2-2,.,.,TRBV20-1,CSARDLSVRVAGELFF,TGCAGTGCTAGAGATTTATCCGTCAGGGTCGCCGGGGAGCTGTTTTTT
TRBJ1-2,TRBD1,.,TRBV28,CASSGVGQELGYGYTF,TGTGCCAGCAGTGGTGTAGGACAGGAACTTGGCTATGGCTACACCTTC
TRBJ1-3,.,.,TRBV28,CASSLFSAASSGNTIYF,TGTGCCAGCAGTTTATTCTCCGCAGCCAGCTCTGGAAACACCATATATTTT
TRBJ2-1,TRBD1,few,TRBV9,CASSLTGQSYNEQFF,TGTGCCAGCAGCCTCACGGGACAGTCCTACAATGAGCAGTTCTTC
TRBJ2-1,.,.,TRBV4-3,CASSQDFVYAQDHEQFF,TGCGCCAGCAGCCAAGATTTTGTGTATGCGCAGGACCATGAGCAGTTCTTC
TRBJ1-1,.,.,TRBV6-1,CASRVGLNTEAFF,TGTGCCAGCAGGGTTGGACTGAACACTGAAGCTTTCTTT
TRBJ1-1,.,.,TRBV3-1,CASSQETGMNTEAFF,TGTGCCAGCAGCCAAGAAACAGGTATGAACACTGAAGCTTTCTTT
TRBJ2-5,.,.,TRBV5-1,CATTSAGFSETQYF,TGCGCCACGACTTCGGCAGGGTTTTCAGAGACCCAGTACTTC
TRBJ2-3,TRBD2,.,TRBV9,CASSVEAGVDTQYF,TGTGCCAGCAGCGTAGAAGCGGGGGTAGATACGCAGTATTTT
TRBJ2-5,.,.,TRBV3-1,CASGRGRRAGVQETQYF,TGCGCCAGCGGACGAGGCAGGAGGGCCGGGGTCCAAGAGACCCAGTACTTC
TRBJ1-1,TRBD1,few,TRBV6-5,CASSYRQGNTEAFF,TGTGCCAGCAGTTACAGACAGGGGAACACTGAAGCTTTCTTT
TRBJ2-1,TRBD2,.,TRBV20-1,CSARDSGRASDEQFF,TGCAGTGCTAGGGATAGCGGGAGGGCTTCAGATGAGCAGTTCTTC
TRBJ2-3,TRBD2,many,TRBV7-9,CASRIVAGYTDTQYF,TGTGCCAGCAGAATAGTAGCGGGATACACAGATACGCAGTATTTT
TRBJ2-7,.,.,TRBV6-1,CASSEVWVSYEQYF,TGTGCCAGCAGTGAAGTTTGGGTAAGCTACGAGCAGTACTTC
TRBJ2-1,.,.,TRBV4-3,CASSQDLAGLYNEQFF,TGCGCCAGCAGCCAAGATCTGGCAGGTCTCTACAATGAGCAGTTCTTC
TRBJ2-3,TRBD2,few,TRBV7-2,CASRFTSGRTDTQYF,TGTGCCAGCAGATTCACTAGCGGGAGAACAGATACGCAGTATTTT
TRBJ2-4,.,few,TRBV28,CASSEPRGSLAKNIQYF,TGTGCCAGCAGTGAACCGAGGGGTTCACTAGCCAAAAACATTCAGTACTTC
TRBJ2-3,.,.,TRBV28,CASSVSTWTDTQYF,TGTGCCAGCAGTGTATCGACTTGGACAGATACGCAGTATTTT
TRBJ2-3,.,many,TRBV4-1,CASSPGRPSTDTQYF,TGCGCCAGCAGCCCAGGGAGGCCTTCCACAGATACGCAGTATTTT
TRBJ2-2,.,.,TRBV4-3,CASSQNPGEGSGELFF,TGCGCCAGCAGCCAAAATCCGGGAGAGGGTTCCGGGGAGCTGTTTTTT
TRBJ2-3,TRBD1,many,TRBV3-1,CASSQGGQATQYF,TGTGCCAGCAGCCAAGGCGGACAGGCTACGCAGTATTTT
TRBJ2-3,.,few,TRBV29-1,CSEISGVTDTQYF,TGCAGCGAAATCTCAGGGGTCACAGATACGCAGTATTTT
TRBJ2-1,.,.,TRBV7-9,CASSRDENLSYNEQFF,TGTGCCAGCAGCCGGGACGAAAACCTCTCCTACAATGAGCAGTTCTTC